This T cell receptor (beta chain) is drawn from a study of cytomegalovirus exposure and HLA in healthy donors. Notes on the study in general: According to an earlier analysis, most TCR beta V segments yielded productive rearrangements about 87% or about 30% of the time. It was in a later analysis that TCR association rates were seen to vary by HLA locus, highest for DRB1 and lowest for HLA-C. In a later analysis, V- and J-gene trimming of beta chains associated with a DCLRE1C missense variant, replicated independently.

The V gene's germline CDR1 is MDHEN and CDR2 SYDVKM. The ends lost 4 bases at V and 7 bases at J; junction bases unmatched: 6. The CDR3 covers 15 residues. With regard to this clone: Its cognate antigen is unknown.

13 Jbeta primers and 60 Vbeta primers were used for the PCR. Sequencing was performed with immunoSEQ multiplex PCR; in TCRdb, only in-frame clones are kept and a portion is missing. Of approximately 100,000 clones listed, around 75% are singletons. The TCR was taken from a man between 18 and 29 years old in good health and CMV-seropositive. The specimen sequenced was PBMCs. The V and J genes are TRBV28 and TRBJ1-4, with 10 bases identical to TRBD1. DNA of the CDR3: TGTGCCAGCAGTTCTAGGGACAGGGGAGGTGAAAAACTGTTTTTT. This gives the protein CASSSRDRGGEKLFF.